The next 18 T cell receptor beta chains were all read from a single sample in a study of blood T cell repertoires in COVID-19. Profiled with immunoSEQ multiplex PCR; TCRdb holds only in-frame clones, not every one. The table shows roughly 8,300 clones, with 80% to 90% occurring only once. The specimen was peripheral blood. These receptor sequences come from a man aged 55 to 69 with acute or convalescent COVID-19.

The CDR3, as DNA: TGTGCCAGCACAGGGCAGCGGGTCTCCTACAATGAGCAGTTCTTC. This translates into CASTGQRVSYNEQFF. The J gene is TRBJ2-1, the V gene TRBV3-1 (or the pseudogene TRBV3-2); the D gene is possibly TRBD2 (6 bases). CDR3 length: 15 amino acids. The germline gives CDR1 LGHDT, CDR2 YNNKEL (reference sequence). Trimming left V 7 bases short and J 0 bases short, with 13 bases between.

CDR3 sequence: CASSVGSGEQFF. The CDR3 DNA is TGTGCCAGCAGCGTAGGGTCGGGAGAGCAGTTCTTC. The chain employs TRBV9 and TRBJ2-1; possibly TRBD2 for D (5 bases). The V gene's germline CDR1 is SGDLS and CDR2 YYNGEE. Trimming took 0 bases from V and 10 from J, leaving 8 bases between them. CDR3 length: 12 amino acids.

The J gene is TRBJ1-2, the V gene TRBV3-1 (or the pseudogene TRBV3-2); D perhaps matches TRBD1 (6 bases). V lost 6 bases and J lost 4, with 9 bases in between. This CDR3 contains 12 residues. Germline V gives CDR1 LGHDT, CDR2 YNNKEL (reference sequence). CDR3 region: CASRKGGYGYTF. CDR3 in DNA: TGTGCCAGCAGAAAAGGGGGCTATGGCTACACCTTC.

The chain is built from TRBV6-2 or TRBV6-3 and TRBJ1-1; 7 bases align to TRBD1. Germline assignment: CDR1 MNHEY and CDR2 SVGEGT. The CDR3 is 13 residues long. Losses at the gene ends were 2 bases for V and 6 bases for J; bases not matched to a gene: 3. CDR3 nucleotide sequence: TGTGCCAGCAGTTACGCGCAGGGGGCTGAAGCTTTCTTT. Amino acid sequence: CASSYAQGAEAFF.

V gene TRBV5-8 combines with J gene TRBJ2-3; 9 nucleotides align to TRBD1. V dropped 5 bases and J dropped 1; count of bases not matched to a gene: 5. The CDR3 spans 15 residues. CDR1 is SGHTS and CDR2 is YDEGEE in the germline V gene. The CDR3 DNA reads TGTGCCAGCAGAAACCGGGACAGGGGCACAGATACGCAGTATTTT. Its protein is CASRNRDRGTDTQYF.

The chain joins TRBV6-2 or TRBV6-3 to TRBJ2-1; no clear D gene. Trimming took 4 bases from V and 5 from J, leaving 3 bases between them. The CDR3 contains 11 residues. Germline CDR1 reads MNHEY; CDR2 reads SVGEGT. CDR3 amino acids: CASSSNNEQFF. CDR3 DNA sequence: TGTGCCAGCAGTTCAAACAATGAGCAGTTCTTC.

The chain is built from TRBV7-3 and TRBJ2-7; weak D call: TRBD1 (6 bases). The V and J ends lost 1 base and 3 bases respectively, with 22 bases between them. CDR3 length: 18 amino acids. The germline V gene encodes CDR1 SGHTA and CDR2 FQGTGA. CDR3 region: CASSLNNPGKGESYEQYV. CDR3 sequence (DNA): TGTGCCAGCAGCTTAAATAACCCAGGGAAGGGGGAGAGCTACGAGCAGTACGTC.

This sequence joins TRBV7-9 and TRBJ2-5; the D gene is possibly TRBD1 (6 bases). Trimming shortened V by 5 bases and J by 6 bases, and 19 bases separated the two germline ends. The CDR3 spans 15 residues. Germline loops: CDR1 SEHNR, CDR2 FQNEAQ (reference sequence). The CDR3 reads CASSQETGTKKTQYF. The CDR3 DNA is TGTGCCAGCAGCCAGGAGACCGGGACAAAGAAGACCCAGTACTTC.

V and J are TRBV5-1 and TRBJ1-1; TRBD1 might be the D (6 bases). Trimming pared 5 bases from V and 1 base from J, leaving 9 bases between. CDR3 length equals 13 residues. Germline CDR1 and CDR2: SGHRS and YFSETQ. The CDR3 DNA sequence: TGCGCCAGCAGGACGGGACAGAACACTGAAGCTTTCTTT. It codes for CASRTGQNTEAFF.

The chain joins TRBV5-4 to TRBJ2-2, with 8 bases aligning to TRBD1. CDR1 and CDR2 (germline): SGHNT, YYREEE (reference sequence). Unmatched junction bases numbered 14, after V lost 4 bases and J lost 3 bases. The CDR3 length is 18 residues. The CDR3 region is CASSTPLWTGRDTGELFF. Here the CDR3 DNA reads TGTGCCAGCAGCACGCCTCTATGGACAGGGCGGGACACCGGGGAGCTGTTTTTT.

The V call is TRBV5-1, the J call TRBJ1-1, with D uncertain. Trimming removed 1 base at V and 2 bases at J, with 9 bases between. The CDR3 covers 14 residues. The germline V gene has CDR1 SGHRS and CDR2 YFSETQ. CDR3 sequence (DNA): TGCGCCAGCAGCTTGATAAGGACTAACACTGAAGCTTTCTTT. Translating gives CASSLIRTNTEAFF.

Here the CDR3 reads CASSMGQDNSPLHF. The CDR3 DNA reads as TGTGCCAGTAGTATGGGACAGGATAATTCACCCCTCCACTTT. This chain links TRBV19 with TRBJ1-6, with 8 bases that match TRBD1. CDR3 length: 14 amino acids. V shed 3 bases and J 5 bases; nucleotides not matched to a gene: 0. The germline gives CDR1 LNHDA, CDR2 SQIVND (reference sequence).

The chain joins TRBV5-5 to TRBJ2-2; the D is unclear. The CDR3 extends over 14 amino acids. The V end was cut by 3 bases, the J end by 2 bases, with 8 bases between. Germline CDR1 and CDR2: SGHKS and YYEKEE (reference sequence). The CDR3 region has the DNA TGTGCCAGCAGCTGGCGGCCTAACACCGGGGAGCTGTTTTTT. As protein: CASSWRPNTGELFF.

The chain links TRBV3-1 (or the pseudogene TRBV3-2) to TRBJ1-3; 9 bases align to TRBD1. The CDR3 has 15 amino acids. V lost 1 base and J lost 9; bases outside the gene matches: 7. Germline V gene sequence: CDR1 LGHDT, CDR2 YNNKEL (reference sequence). CDR3 sequence (DNA): TGTGCCAGCAGCCAAGTCCTGGGACAGGGACCCACCATATATTTT. As protein: CASSQVLGQGPTIYF.

V and J are TRBV19 and TRBJ2-7; TRBD1 matches 12 bases. The CDR3 contains 16 residues. Germline CDR1 is LNHDA and CDR2 is SQIVND (reference sequence). The ends lost 8 bases at V and 3 bases at J; junction bases unmatched: 11. This chain's CDR3 is CASGGPGQGAIYEQYF. The CDR3 DNA reads TGTGCCAGTGGTGGACCGGGACAGGGGGCCATCTACGAGCAGTACTTC.

The chain uses TRBV7-9 and TRBJ1-1; no definite D call. Trimming took 6 bases from V and 7 from J, leaving 9 bases between them. Germline assignment: CDR1 SEHNR and CDR2 FQNEAQ (reference sequence). The CDR3 has 11 amino acids. CDR3 sequence: CASSRSLEAFF. CDR3 in DNA: TGTGCCAGCAGTCGTTCCCTTGAAGCTTTCTTT.

The V call is TRBV2, the J call TRBJ2-5, with 7 bases identical to TRBD2. This CDR3 comprises 15 residues. V gave up 7 bases and J gave up 1 base; unmatched junction bases: 9. Germline-derived CDR1 and CDR2 are SNHLY and FYNNEI. The chain's CDR3 is CASKKGSGVQETQYF. DNA of the CDR3: TGTGCCAGCAAGAAGGGGAGCGGGGTCCAAGAGACCCAGTACTTC.

CDR3 sequence (DNA): TGTGCCAGCAGCCAAGACGGGAAGGCCGATCAGCCCCAGCATTTT. Its protein is CASSQDGKADQPQHF. The chain is built from TRBV4-2 and TRBJ1-5; D is uncertain. The germline V gene encodes CDR1 LGHNA and CDR2 YNFKEQ. V shed 0 bases and J shed 5 bases, with 11 bases lying between them. CDR3 length: 15 amino acids.